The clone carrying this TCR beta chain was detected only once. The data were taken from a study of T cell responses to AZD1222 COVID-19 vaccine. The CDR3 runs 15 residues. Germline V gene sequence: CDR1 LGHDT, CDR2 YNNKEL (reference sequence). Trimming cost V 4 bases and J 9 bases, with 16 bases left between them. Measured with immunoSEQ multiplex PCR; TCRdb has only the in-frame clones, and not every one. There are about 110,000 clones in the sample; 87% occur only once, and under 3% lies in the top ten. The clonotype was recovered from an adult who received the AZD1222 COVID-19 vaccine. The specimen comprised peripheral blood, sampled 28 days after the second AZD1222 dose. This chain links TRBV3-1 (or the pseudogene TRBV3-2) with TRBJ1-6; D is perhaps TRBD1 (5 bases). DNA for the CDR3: TGTGCCAGCAGCCGAGTTGAGGGGTTAAGTTCACCCCTCCACTTT. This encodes CASSRVEGLSSPLHF.